Following are 27 T cell receptor beta chains from one sample sequenced in a study of human T cells and chemical hapten exposure. TCRdb itself ran the RACE reads through MiXCR, one entry per CDR3 protein. The sample has 95,000 to 100,000 distinct CDR3 sequences, about an eighth seen once; the top ten hold roughly 2.1%. Indicated time point: patch test 1, 2 weeks after DPC sensitization. The treatment denotes: therapeutic diphenylcyclopropenone sensitization with weekly scalp DPC. The sample consisted of whole blood, taken in connection with sensitization to the hapten diphenylcyclopropenone (DPC). These receptors came from a woman in her thirties or forties with alopecia areata. Some clones in this sample may be carry-over from other donors' samples.

A few counts support this clonotype. This sequence joins TRBV30 and TRBJ2-7, with 7 positions matching TRBD2. Germline-derived CDR1 and CDR2 are GTSNPN and SVGIG (reference sequence). This CDR3 contains 13 residues. V trimming: 0 bases; J trimming: 6 bases; junction bases outside the gene matches: 5. Here the CDR3 DNA reads TGTGCCTGGAGTGTAATGCGGGAGACCGAGCAGTACTTC. It translates to CAWSVMRETEQYF.

The rearrangement uses TRBV28 and TRBJ2-3, with TRBD2 matching 11 bases. Germline values: CDR1 MDHEN, CDR2 SYDVKM. The CDR3 totals 15 residues. Trimming cost V 5 bases and J 2 bases; bases outside gene matches: 3. CDR3 in amino acids: CASSPSGRYTDTQYF. CDR3 nucleotides: TGTGCCAGCAGTCCTAGCGGGAGGTACACAGATACGCAGTATTTT.

This clonotype was detected only a few times. This sequence joins TRBV19 and TRBJ2-7; weak D call: TRBD2 (6 bases). The CDR3 has 16 residues. V was trimmed by 5 bases and J by 1 base, leaving 18 bases between them. CDR1 is LNHDA, CDR2 SQIVND, per germline (reference sequence). CDR3 in amino acids: CASSLTSSGASYEQYF. CDR3 bases: TGTGCCAGTAGTCTGACTTCATCGGGAGCTTCCTACGAGCAGTACTTC.

This clonotype was seen a handful of times. In DNA form, the CDR3 reads TGTGCCAGCAGTTACCAGGGGAGGAAAGAGACCCAGTACTTC. This sequence encodes CASSYQGRKETQYF. The chain joins TRBV6-2 or TRBV6-3 to TRBJ2-5; D tentatively fits TRBD1 or TRBD2 (6 bases each). CDR3 length equals 14 residues. Trimming left V 2 bases short and J 3 bases short, with 10 bases between. CDR1 is MNHEY and CDR2 is SVGEGT in the germline V gene.

The sample holds a few counts of this clonotype. The chain employs TRBV4-1 and TRBJ1-6; no reliable D call. The CDR3 is 15 amino acids. The germline V and J ends were trimmed by 2 bases and 0 bases, with 5 bases remaining between them. The germline CDR1 and CDR2 sequences are MGHRA and YSYEKL. DNA of the CDR3: TGCGCCAGCAGCCAACAAGGCTCCTATAATTCACCCCTCCACTTT. Amino acids: CASSQQGSYNSPLHF.

The rearrangement uses TRBV2 and TRBJ2-5; 14 positions agree with TRBD2. Germline values: CDR1 SNHLY, CDR2 FYNNEI. This CDR3 spans 15 amino acids. Losses at the gene ends were 11 bases for V and 1 base for J; bases not matched to a gene: 6. This CDR3 reads CAGQGTSGSQETQYF. Written as DNA, the CDR3 is TGTGCCGGGCAAGGGACTAGCGGGAGCCAAGAGACCCAGTACTTC.

There are a few counts of this clonotype. The chain recombines TRBV13 with TRBJ2-3; D unresolved. Looked up from germline, CDR1 is PRHDT and CDR2 is FYEKMQ (reference sequence). There are 14 residues in the CDR3. V was clipped by 3 bases and J by 6 bases, with 13 bases between them. The CDR3 sequence: CASSLKLPRDTQYF. DNA of the CDR3: TGTGCCAGCAGCTTGAAGCTACCTAGGGATACGCAGTATTTT.

This chain uses TRBV18 with TRBJ1-5; D remains ambiguous. The V and J ends lost 3 bases and 2 bases respectively, with 17 bases between them. The CDR3 totals 17 residues. Looked up from germline, CDR1 is KGHSH and CDR2 is LQKENI. The CDR3 nucleotides are TGTGCCAGCTCACCGGGCCAACTCTTTAGGGGCAATCAGCCCCAGCATTTT. This translates into CASSPGQLFRGNQPQHF.

This clonotype was seen more than once but under ten times. The chain employs TRBV2 and TRBJ2-1; TRBD1 aligns across 7 bases. V was pared by 7 bases and J by 4 bases, with 7 bases of the junction left unmatched. Germline loops: CDR1 SNHLY, CDR2 FYNNEI. The CDR3 has 14 residues. The CDR3 DNA follows: TGTGCCAGCACAAAGGGACAGTCTTACAATGAGCAGTTCTTC. This gives the protein CASTKGQSYNEQFF.

The table lists this clonotype with many counts. The gene calls are TRBV4-1 and TRBJ2-1; 14 bases map to TRBD2. Per the germline V gene, CDR1 is MGHRA and CDR2 is YSYEKL. This CDR3 comprises 17 residues. V lost 3 bases to trimming and J lost 7 bases; unmatched junction nucleotides: 8. The CDR3 protein is CASSHIGLAGGNNEQFF. DNA for the CDR3: TGCGCCAGCAGCCATATAGGACTAGCGGGAGGTAATAATGAGCAGTTCTTC.

The V gene is TRBV5-8, the J gene TRBJ2-3; 13 bases match TRBD2. This CDR3 spans 17 amino acids. From germline, CDR1 is SGHTS and CDR2 YDEGEE. The J segment lost 14 bases and the V segment lost 5 bases, leaving 20 bases of the junction unmatched. The CDR3 DNA reads TGTGCCAGCAGGAGCATCTCCGGGACTAGCGGGAAACAGGGGGCGTATTTT. The encoded protein is CASRSISGTSGKQGAYF. The full variable domain, its missing parts supplied by reference TRBV5-8 and TRBJ2-3, is EAGVTQSPTHLIKTRGQQATLRCSPISGHTSVYWYQQALGLGLQFLLWYDEGEERNRGNFPPRFSGRQFPNYSSELNVNALELEDSALYLCASRSISGTSGKQGAYFGPGTRLTVL.

This clonotype was counted only a few times. This chain links TRBV12-3 or TRBV12-4 with TRBJ2-3; maybe TRBD2 (6 bases). This CDR3 comprises 17 residues. V was shortened by 7 bases and J by 1 base, with 21 bases between the two germline ends. CDR3 region: CASNLGLGGWGTDTQYF. CDR3 sequence (DNA): TGTGCCAGCAACTTGGGTCTGGGGGGATGGGGCACAGATACGCAGTATTTT.

The CDR3 loop is CASSRQGDTAKNIQYF. Here the CDR3 DNA reads TGCGCCAGCAGCCGACAGGGGGACACAGCCAAAAACATTCAGTACTTC. The rearrangement uses TRBV5-1 and TRBJ2-4; TRBD1 matches at 9 bases. Germline CDR1 SGHRS, CDR2 YFSETQ. The CDR3 is 16 residues long. J gave up 0 bases and V 4 bases, and 5 bases lay outside the gene matches.

This clonotype occurred a few times. The chain links TRBV29-1 to TRBJ2-7, with 8 bases fitting TRBD2. The CDR3 runs to 12 residues. Unmatched junction bases numbered 3, after V lost 5 bases and J lost 3 bases. Per germline, CDR1 SQVTM and CDR2 ANQGSEA. The CDR3 is CSVSTSGYEQYF. CDR3 DNA sequence: TGCAGCGTTTCAACTAGCGGCTACGAGCAGTACTTC.

This chain joins TRBV5-5 and TRBJ2-7, with 8 bases matching TRBD1. Unmatched junction bases numbered 10, after V lost 0 bases and J lost 5 bases. CDR1 is SGHKS and CDR2 is YYEKEE in the germline V gene (reference sequence). The CDR3 extends over 16 amino acids. CDR3 region: CASSLEGTGIFNEQYF. DNA of the CDR3: TGTGCCAGCAGCTTGGAAGGGACAGGTATTTTCAACGAGCAGTACTTC.

Only a few counts were recorded for this clonotype. The chain recombines TRBV4-3 with TRBJ2-2; D is unclear. The length of the CDR3 is 16 residues. Looked up from germline, CDR1 is LGHNA and CDR2 is YSLEER. Between the trimmed V and J ends, which lost 0 bases and 0 bases, there was a span of 8 bases. This CDR3 reads CASSQEPGSNTGELFF. CDR3 in DNA: TGCGCCAGCAGCCAAGAACCCGGGTCGAACACCGGGGAGCTGTTTTTT.

There are a few counts of this clonotype. The chain links TRBV20-1 to TRBJ1-2, with a possible D match to TRBD1 (6 bases). The V and J ends lost 8 bases and 4 bases respectively, with 14 bases between them. CDR1 is DFQATT and CDR2 is SNEGSKA in the germline V gene (reference sequence). The CDR3 consists of 12 residues. CDR3 DNA sequence: TGCAGTTACAAACAGGGTGGCTATGGCTACACCTTC. Its translation: CSYKQGGYGYTF.

This clonotype was counted ten times or more. The chain employs TRBV6-4 and TRBJ1-1; 7 nucleotides align to TRBD1. The length of the CDR3 is 14 residues. The junction had 4 bases not matched to a gene; V was cut back by 6 bases and J by 0 bases. In germline, CDR1 is MRHNA, CDR2 SNTAGT. The CDR3 nucleotides are TGTGCCAGCAGCGCAGGGGGTGTGAACACTGAAGCTTTCTTT. Its translation is CASSAGGVNTEAFF.

In its sample, this clonotype was seen a few times. The rearrangement links TRBV30 to TRBJ2-6; D unclear. The CDR3 has 13 amino acids. Between the trimmed V and J ends, which lost 3 bases and 0 bases, there was a span of 3 bases. CDR1 is GTSNPN, CDR2 SVGIG, per germline (reference sequence). CDR3: CAWRYSGANVLTF. DNA of the CDR3: TGTGCCTGGAGGTACTCTGGGGCCAACGTCCTGACTTTC.

In its sample, this clonotype was seen a few times. One end of the junction does not line up with germline, which may come from a read error. The genes are TRBV29-1 and TRBJ1-2; possibly TRBD1 for D (6 bases). The CDR3 sequence is 15 residues long. CDR1 SQVTM and CDR2 ANQGSEA come from the germline V gene. The DNA for the CDR3 is TGCAGTGTTGAAGATAGGGGGGACGTTGCCGCAGGCTACACCTTC. Its protein is CSVEDRGDVAAGYTF.

The chain carries TRBV12-3 or TRBV12-4 and TRBJ2-7; 13 nucleotides agree with TRBD2. This CDR3 contains 15 residues. With V trimmed by 6 bases and J by 6 bases, 8 bases remained unmatched. Here the CDR3 reads CASSPLLAGGREQYF. The CDR3 DNA sequence: TGTGCCAGCAGCCCCTTACTAGCGGGAGGGCGCGAGCAGTACTTC.

This rearrangement joins TRBV7-3 to TRBJ1-6, with a possible D match to TRBD1 (6 bases). The CDR3 is 15 amino acids. V was shortened by 1 base and J by 9 bases, with 13 bases between the two germline ends. Germline-derived CDR1 and CDR2 are SGHTA and FQGTGA. For the CDR3, the DNA is TGTGCCAGCAGCTTAAATGCCAGGGGCGCTTCACCCCTCCACTTT. Translating gives CASSLNARGASPLHF.

This clonotype was seen a handful of times. This chain connects TRBV20-1 to TRBJ2-5; D call uncertain. The length of the CDR3 is 11 residues. Germline values: CDR1 DFQATT, CDR2 SNEGSKA (reference sequence). V dropped 2 bases and J dropped 4 bases, with 5 bases sitting between them. The DNA of the CDR3 is TGCAGTGCTAGAATAGGAGAGACCCAGTACTTC. Translated, it gives CSARIGETQYF.

The chain has TRBV21-1 and TRBJ2-2. TRBV21-1 has pseudogene status. The CDR3 loop spans 11 amino acids. This CDR3 is CASSRGGELFF. The CDR3 DNA reads as TGTGCCAGCAGCCGGGGCGGGGAGCTGTTTTTT.

This clonotype was seen at least ten times. The V and J genes are TRBV4-2 and TRBJ2-1; 13 bases line up with TRBD2. V lost 1 base and J lost 8; bases outside the gene matches: 5. The germline V gene has CDR1 LGHNA and CDR2 YNFKEQ. The CDR3 extends over 16 amino acids. CDR3 protein: CASSQGGLAGVDEQFF. CDR3 sequence (DNA): TGTGCCAGCAGCCAAGGAGGACTAGCGGGAGTAGATGAGCAGTTCTTC.

There are a few counts of this clonotype. A junction boundary mismatches the germline segment, possibly from a read error. This sequence joins TRBV7-7 and TRBJ1-1; no firm D call. CDR3 length: 12 residues. CDR1 and CDR2 (germline): SSHAT, FNYEAQ (reference sequence). The CDR3: CASSSSNTEAFF. In DNA form, the CDR3 reads TGTGCTAGCAGCTCGTCCAACACTGAAGCTTTCTTT.

The chain links TRBV12-3 or TRBV12-4 to TRBJ1-1; D ambiguous. The CDR3 consists of 14 residues. V gave up 3 bases and J gave up 4 bases, with 12 bases separating them. CDR3 coding DNA: TGTGCCAGCAGTTTCTTAGGGAGGTCCACTGAAGCTTTCTTT. Its translation: CASSFLGRSTEAFF.